The following is a T cell receptor (beta chain) sequence with its context. V dropped 4 bases and J dropped 5; count of bases not matched to a gene: 0. The CDR3 is made up of 14 amino acids. The data originate from a study of naive and memory T cell subsets. Four PCR rounds used nested alpha and beta constant region primers plus the SP2 primer. TCRdb itself ran the UMI-ligation and nested PCR reads through MiXCR, one entry per CDR3 protein. In the table there are some 40,000 distinct CDR3 sequences, around 10% of which are singletons. Indicated treatment: skin biopsy from PPD injection site in Mantoux-positive individual. An oligonucleotide containing a UMI was ligated to the 3' end of TCR cDNA.

The chain carries TRBV12-3 or TRBV12-4 and TRBJ2-1; 12 positions agree with TRBD1. Source: skin, taken from a tuberculin skin test site. The receptor's source is an adult in good health. CDR3 DNA: TGTGCCAGCAGTTGGGACAGGGGGCACAATGAGCAGTTCTTC. Amino acid sequence: CASSWDRGHNEQFF.